A single sample gave rise to the 20 T cell receptor beta chains below, sequenced in a study of blood T cell repertoires in COVID-19. The method was immunoSEQ multiplex PCR; TCRdb's version includes in-frame clones alone and lacks a portion of them. Of around 300,000 clones listed, nearly 90% are singletons. Sequenced sample: PBMCs or T cells enriched from blood (not recorded which). The receptors shown here come from a woman aged 18-29 years with acute COVID-19.

The chain recombines TRBV10-1 with TRBJ2-1; maybe TRBD2 (6 bases). V was shortened by 2 bases and J by 0 bases, with 11 bases between the two germline ends. The CDR3 loop spans 16 amino acids. Germline values: CDR1 WNHNN, CDR2 SYGVQD (reference sequence). CDR3 protein: CASSELRLDSYNEQFF. The CDR3 region has the DNA TGCGCCAGCAGTGAGCTTCGACTAGACTCCTACAATGAGCAGTTCTTC.

The rearrangement links TRBV6-5 to TRBJ2-3, with D possibly TRBD2 on 5 matching bases. The CDR3 runs to 15 residues. Germline CDR1 MNHEY, CDR2 SVGAGI. Trimming left V 9 bases short and J 2 bases short, with 18 bases between. This chain's CDR3 is CARNSGQRYTDTQYF. CDR3 DNA: TGTGCCAGAAACTCCGGCCAGCGGTACACAGATACGCAGTATTTT.

The table lists this clone with a few counts. DNA for the CDR3: TGCAGTGTTCAGGGCACCGGGGAGCTGTTTTTT. As protein: CSVQGTGELFF. V usage is TRBV20-1 and J usage is TRBJ2-2; D is possibly TRBD1 (5 bases). The CDR3 consists of 11 residues. Germline assignment: CDR1 DFQATT and CDR2 SNEGSKA (reference sequence). The V end lost 7 bases, the J end lost 4 bases, and 7 bases lay between the germline ends.

This chain uses TRBV19 with TRBJ1-4; 8 bases map to TRBD1. The CDR3 has 13 amino acids. Germline V gives CDR1 LNHDA, CDR2 SQIVND (reference sequence). Trimming at V came to 6 bases and at J to 5 bases, leaving 2 bases not matched to a gene. The CDR3, as DNA: TGTGCCAGTAGGGGACAGGAGAATGAAAAACTGTTTTTT. This translates into CASRGQENEKLFF.

The rearrangement joins TRBV6-5 to TRBJ1-1, with D unclear. With 1 base removed from V and 8 bases from J, the gap between germline ends came to 14 bases. Germline CDR1 MNHEY, CDR2 SVGAGI. The CDR3 extends over 14 amino acids. CDR3 sequence: CASSYLTTRPEAFF. The CDR3 coding sequence is TGTGCCAGCAGTTACTTGACTACACGTCCGGAAGCTTTCTTT.

The chain couples TRBV19 to TRBJ1-1; no clear D. In germline, CDR1 is LNHDA, CDR2 SQIVND (reference sequence). The V gene lost 5 bases and the J gene lost 5 bases, with 9 bases spanning the gap. The CDR3 covers 12 residues. The CDR3 here is CASSEEGTEAFF. DNA for the CDR3: TGTGCCAGTAGTGAGGAAGGAACTGAAGCTTTCTTT.

This chain joins TRBV13 and TRBJ2-1, with a tentative D call TRBD1 (6 bases). Trimming left V 5 bases short and J 9 bases short, with 8 bases between. The CDR3 covers 11 residues. Looked up from germline, CDR1 is PRHDT and CDR2 is FYEKMQ (reference sequence). The CDR3 bases are TGTGCCAGCAGCGAAGGGGGTGAGCAGTTCTTC. It specifies CASSEGGEQFF.

This clone was seen only once. The chain joins TRBV24-1 to TRBJ2-5; D perhaps matches TRBD2 (6 bases). Trimming pared 4 bases from V and 6 bases from J, leaving 14 bases between. CDR1 is KGHDR and CDR2 is SFDVKD in the germline V gene. The CDR3 covers 14 residues. The chain's CDR3 is CATSDASDQKTQYF. In DNA, the CDR3 is TGTGCCACCAGTGACGCTAGCGACCAGAAGACCCAGTACTTC.

The rearrangement joins TRBV19 to TRBJ2-4; 9 nucleotides match TRBD2. Per the germline V gene, CDR1 is LNHDA and CDR2 is SQIVND (reference sequence). This CDR3 spans 16 amino acids. The V and J ends lost 5 bases and 3 bases, in that order; junction bases with no gene match: 8. The chain's CDR3 is CASSLPAGGFKNIQYF. The CDR3 DNA is TGTGCCAGTAGTTTGCCAGCGGGAGGCTTCAAAAACATTCAGTACTTC.

The V call is TRBV6-4, the J call TRBJ2-5; TRBD2 matches at 15 bases. J gave up 5 bases and V 6 bases, and 16 bases lay outside the gene matches. This CDR3 is 19 amino acids long. Germline V CDR1 and CDR2: MRHNA, SNTAGT. CDR3: CASRGIAGLAGGRGETQYF. CDR3 coding DNA: TGTGCCAGCAGGGGAATCGCAGGACTAGCGGGAGGGCGAGGGGAGACCCAGTACTTC.

CDR3 amino acids: CASSLGWGAGYNEQFF. CDR3 nucleotide sequence: TGCGCCAGCAGCTTGGGATGGGGAGCCGGCTACAATGAGCAGTTCTTC. V and J are TRBV5-1 and TRBJ2-1; TRBD2 is a possible D gene (5 bases). Trimming shortened V by 0 bases and J by 3 bases, and 13 bases separated the two germline ends. CDR3 length: 16 residues. Per germline, CDR1 SGHRS and CDR2 YFSETQ.

The gene calls are TRBV5-1 and TRBJ2-1; D not resolved. The CDR3 runs to 15 residues. Trimming removed 2 bases at V and 1 base at J, with 10 bases between. CDR1 is SGHRS, CDR2 YFSETQ, per germline. The CDR3 protein is CASSFDWVSYNEQFF. CDR3 DNA: TGCGCCAGCAGCTTTGACTGGGTTTCCTACAATGAGCAGTTCTTC.

The V gene is TRBV15, the J gene TRBJ2-7; D is unclear. CDR3 length: 13 amino acids. Germline lookup yields CDR1 LNHNV and CDR2 YYDKDF (reference sequence). V was clipped by 1 base and J by 7 bases, with 11 bases between them. The CDR3 sequence is CATSRGAYSEQYF. CDR3 nucleotides: TGTGCCACCAGCAGAGGGGCGTACTCGGAGCAGTACTTC.

The V call is TRBV5-4, the J call TRBJ2-7, with 7 bases that match TRBD2. CDR3 size: 15 residues. V trimming: 3 bases; J trimming: 3 bases; junction bases outside the gene matches: 9. Germline loops: CDR1 SGHNT, CDR2 YYREEE (reference sequence). The CDR3 nucleotides are TGTGCCAGCAGCTCTCCTCCGGGACTACTCTACGAGCAGTACTTC. Translating gives CASSSPPGLLYEQYF.

This clone was recorded only once. The chain carries TRBV19 and TRBJ1-5, with D possibly being TRBD1 (5 bases). Between the trimmed V and J ends, which lost 1 base and 9 bases, there was a span of 13 bases. The CDR3 is made up of 14 amino acids. The V gene's germline CDR1 is LNHDA and CDR2 SQIVND (reference sequence). CDR3 protein: CASSIGQGWSPQHF. For the CDR3, the DNA is TGTGCCAGTAGTATAGGGCAGGGATGGTCGCCCCAGCATTTT.

The chain joins TRBV7-8 to TRBJ2-1; the match to TRBD2 covers 9 bases. V shed 7 bases and J 5 bases; nucleotides not matched to a gene: 6. This CDR3 region has 14 residues. The germline CDR1 and CDR2 sequences are SGHVS and FQNEAQ. The chain's CDR3 is CASTRLADHNEQFF. The CDR3 DNA sequence: TGTGCCAGCACCAGACTAGCGGACCACAATGAGCAGTTCTTC. The full variable domain, rest sourced from reference TRBV7-8 and TRBJ2-1, is GAGVSQSPRYKVAKRGQDVALRCDPISGHVSLFWYQQALGQGPEFLTYFQNEAQLDKSGLPSDRFFAERPEGSVSTLKIQRTQQEDSAVYLCASTRLADHNEQFFGPGTRLTVL.

The chain is built from TRBV24-1 and TRBJ2-3; TRBD1 might be the D (5 bases). Germline V CDR1 and CDR2: KGHDR, SFDVKD. V shed 3 bases and J shed 9 bases, with 15 bases lying between them. The CDR3 contains 14 residues. In DNA, the CDR3 is TGTGCCACCAGTGATCAGACAGCCGTACAGACGCAGTATTTT. It translates to CATSDQTAVQTQYF.

The chain combines TRBV10-2 with TRBJ1-5, with 7 bases fitting TRBD1. This CDR3 has 15 residues. CDR1 and CDR2 from the germline V gene are WSHSY and SAAADI. The ends lost 0 bases at V and 7 bases at J; junction bases unmatched: 6. The CDR3 here is CASSESRTGGQPQHF. CDR3 nucleotide sequence: TGCGCCAGCAGTGAGTCAAGGACAGGTGGCCAGCCCCAGCATTTT.

The rearrangement links TRBV7-3 to TRBJ1-1; D gene ambiguous. The V end was cut by 3 bases, the J end by 10 bases, with 15 bases between. This CDR3 is 13 amino acids long. CDR1 SGHTA and CDR2 FQGTGA come from the germline V gene. The CDR3 bases are TGTGCCAGCAGCTTGAGGGCGAGTCCGGCAGCTTTCTTT. Protein product: CASSLRASPAAFF.

The V gene is TRBV6-1, the J gene TRBJ2-6; the match to TRBD1 covers 9 bases. The CDR3 has 15 residues. From germline, CDR1 is MNHNS and CDR2 SASEGT. Trimming cost V 3 bases and J 10 bases; bases outside gene matches: 7. Written as DNA, the CDR3 is TGTGCCAGCAGTGACCTAACAGGGGGCGCGAACGTCCTGACTTTC. It codes for CASSDLTGGANVLTF.